This TCR beta chain originates from a study of shared clonotypes between healthy human individuals. Notes on the study in general: Estimated richness was generally greater in naive than memory subsets.

On this clone itself: Its antigen is not identified.

Libraries were prepared by immunoSEQ multiplex PCR; TCRdb keeps only in-frame clonotypes and omits some of them. This sample carries some 1 million clones, roughly 75% of them seen once, and the ten largest clones take roughly 1.5%. Both subsets, CD45RA+ naive and CD45RA-negative memory, were split from the CD4+ cells. Germline assignment: CDR1 LNHDA and CDR2 SQIVND (reference sequence). The V end lost 11 bases, the J end lost 2 bases, and 19 bases lay between the germline ends. CDR3 size: 14 residues. This clonotype was obtained from a man younger than 30 in good health. The sample taken for sequencing was memory CD4+ T cells sorted from blood. Specified subset: CD45RA-negative fraction. The V call is TRBV19, the J call TRBJ2-7, with D perhaps matching TRBD1 (5 bases). The CDR3 spells CAVRQPSPPYEQYF. CDR3 DNA: TGTGCCGTCCGACAGCCCAGTCCCCCCTACGAGCAGTACTTC.